This T cell receptor beta chain was sequenced during a study of T-cell reconstitution after alpha-beta-depleted transplantation in children. There are 14 residues in the CDR3. Germline trimming cut 3 bases from V and 7 bases from J; bases unmatched to any gene: 7. Per the germline V gene, CDR1 is DFQATT and CDR2 is SNEGSKA (reference sequence). Unique molecular identifiers were used in preparing the TCRbeta library. TCRdb used MiXCR to reprocess the PCR reads, holding one entry per CDR3 protein. This sample has about a million distinct CDR3 sequences, with 25% to 35% found just once. Study results and limitations: Surviving recipient T cells and thymic progenitors underlay high day-60 TCRbeta diversity in some patients. Several hundred rapidly expanded clones from non-depleted graft cells reportedly supplied alpha-beta T cells about two months post-transplant. T-cell counts and diversity at one year following transplant were attributed mainly to newly produced T cells.

Remarks on this clonotype: Its antigen remains unknown.

J is TRBJ2-1 and V is TRBV20-1; 9 bases agree with TRBD2. This TCR was sampled from a boy younger than two who had a stem cell transplant for SCID, so the T cells may come from the graft donor. Sequenced material: PBMCs, mostly from graft donor cells, taken 360 days after TCRalphabeta/CD19-depleted stem cell transplant. The DNA for the CDR3 is TGCAGTGCTAGGGGCGGGGGGGCCTTGAATGAGCAGTTCTTC. It specifies CSARGGGALNEQFF.